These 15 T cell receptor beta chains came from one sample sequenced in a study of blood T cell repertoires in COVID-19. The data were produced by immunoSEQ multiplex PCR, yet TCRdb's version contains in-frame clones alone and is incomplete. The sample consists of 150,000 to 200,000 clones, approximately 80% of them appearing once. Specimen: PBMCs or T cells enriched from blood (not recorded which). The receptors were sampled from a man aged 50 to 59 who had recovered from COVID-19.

The chain's CDR3 is CASSPWSSGANVLTF. In nucleotides, the CDR3 is TGTGCCAGTAGCCCGTGGAGCTCTGGGGCCAACGTCCTGACTTTC. The genes are TRBV19 and TRBJ2-6; D uncertain. Germline-derived CDR1 and CDR2 are LNHDA and SQIVND (reference sequence). The CDR3 runs 15 residues. The V end lost 6 bases, the J end lost 0 bases, and 9 bases lay between the germline ends.

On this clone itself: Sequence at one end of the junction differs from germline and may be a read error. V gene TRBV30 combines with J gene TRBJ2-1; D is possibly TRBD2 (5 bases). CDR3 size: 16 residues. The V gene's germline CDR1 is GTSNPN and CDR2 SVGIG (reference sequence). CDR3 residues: CAWSPSWRVSFNEQFF. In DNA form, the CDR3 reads TGTGCCTGGAGCCCGAGCTGGCGGGTTTCCTTCAATGAGCAGTTCTTC.

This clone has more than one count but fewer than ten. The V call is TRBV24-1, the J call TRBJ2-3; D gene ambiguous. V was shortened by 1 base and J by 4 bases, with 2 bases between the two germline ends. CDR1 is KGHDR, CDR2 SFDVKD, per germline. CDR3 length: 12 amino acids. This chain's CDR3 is CATSDFADTQYF. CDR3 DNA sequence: TGTGCCACCAGTGATTTCGCAGATACGCAGTATTTT.

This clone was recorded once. CDR3 in amino acids: CASSFDTNQPQHF. The DNA of the CDR3 is TGTGCCAGTAGTTTCGACACTAATCAGCCCCAGCATTTT. J is TRBJ1-5 and V is TRBV19; D not certain. Deletions cut 5 bases from V and 4 bases from J, with 9 bases between. The CDR3 has 13 amino acids. Germline loops: CDR1 LNHDA, CDR2 SQIVND (reference sequence).

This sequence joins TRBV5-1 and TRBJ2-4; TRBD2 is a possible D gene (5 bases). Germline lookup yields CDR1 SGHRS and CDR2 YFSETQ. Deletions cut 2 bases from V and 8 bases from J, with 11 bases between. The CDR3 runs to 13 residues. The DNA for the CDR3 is TGCGCCAGCAGCTTCGGGGTGACGGACATTCAGTACTTC. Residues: CASSFGVTDIQYF.

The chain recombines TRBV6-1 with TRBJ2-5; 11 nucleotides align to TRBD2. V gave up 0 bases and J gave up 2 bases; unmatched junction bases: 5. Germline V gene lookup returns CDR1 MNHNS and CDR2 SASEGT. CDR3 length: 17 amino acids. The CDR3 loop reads CASSEAIGTSGQETQYF. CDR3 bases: TGTGCCAGCAGTGAAGCCATAGGGACTAGCGGACAAGAGACCCAGTACTTC.

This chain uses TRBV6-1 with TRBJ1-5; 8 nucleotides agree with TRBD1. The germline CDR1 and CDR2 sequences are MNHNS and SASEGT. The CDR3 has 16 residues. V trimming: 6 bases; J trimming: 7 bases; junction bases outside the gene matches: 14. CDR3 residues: CASSEQPQGAGQPQHF. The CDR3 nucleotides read TGTGCCAGCAGCGAACAGCCTCAGGGGGCTGGGCAGCCCCAGCATTTT.

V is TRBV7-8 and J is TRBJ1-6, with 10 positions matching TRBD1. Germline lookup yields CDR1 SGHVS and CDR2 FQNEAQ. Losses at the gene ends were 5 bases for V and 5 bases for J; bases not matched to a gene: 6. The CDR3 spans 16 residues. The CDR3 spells CASSMTGGAHNSPLHF. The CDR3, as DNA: TGTGCCAGCAGCATGACAGGGGGCGCCCATAATTCACCCCTCCACTTT.

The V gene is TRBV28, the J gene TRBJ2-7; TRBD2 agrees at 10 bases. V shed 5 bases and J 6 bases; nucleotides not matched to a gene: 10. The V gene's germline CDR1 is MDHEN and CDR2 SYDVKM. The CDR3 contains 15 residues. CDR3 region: CASSRTSGARGEQYF. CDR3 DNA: TGTGCCAGCAGTAGGACTAGCGGTGCGCGGGGCGAGCAGTACTTC. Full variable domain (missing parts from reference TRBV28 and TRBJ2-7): DVKVTQSSRYLVKRTGEKVFLECVQDMDHENMFWYRQDPGLGLRLIYFSYDVKMKEKGDIPEGYSVSREKKERFSLILESASTNQTSMYLCASSRTSGARGEQYFGPGTRLTVT.

The CDR3 DNA is TGTGCCAGCAGCGTAGGGTCAGGGTACGAAAAACTGTTTTTT. It specifies CASSVGSGYEKLFF. V and J are TRBV9 and TRBJ1-4; possible D gene TRBD1, 5 bases. The CDR3 contains 14 residues. The germline CDR1 and CDR2 sequences are SGDLS and YYNGEE. The germline V and J ends were trimmed by 0 bases and 8 bases, with 11 bases remaining between them.

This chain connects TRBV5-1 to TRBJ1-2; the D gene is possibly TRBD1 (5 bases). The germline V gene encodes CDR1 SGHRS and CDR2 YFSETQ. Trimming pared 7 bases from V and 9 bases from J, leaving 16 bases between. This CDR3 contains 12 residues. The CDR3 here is CASAGDLVSYTF. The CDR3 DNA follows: TGCGCCAGCGCGGGGGACTTGGTTAGCTACACCTTC.

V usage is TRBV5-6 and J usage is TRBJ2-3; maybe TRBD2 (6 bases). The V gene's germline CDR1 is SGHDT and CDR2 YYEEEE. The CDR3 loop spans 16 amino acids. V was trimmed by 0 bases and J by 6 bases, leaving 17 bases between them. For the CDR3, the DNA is TGTGCCAGCAGCTTGGCTGGCGGGAACTGGAAGGATACGCAGTATTTT. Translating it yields CASSLAGGNWKDTQYF.

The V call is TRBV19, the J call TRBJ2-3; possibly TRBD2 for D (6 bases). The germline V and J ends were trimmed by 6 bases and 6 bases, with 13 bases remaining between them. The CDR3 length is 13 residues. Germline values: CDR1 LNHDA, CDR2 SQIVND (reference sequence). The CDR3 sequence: CASRHGGRDTQYF. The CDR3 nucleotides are TGTGCCAGTAGGCACGGGGGTAGGGATACGCAGTATTTT.

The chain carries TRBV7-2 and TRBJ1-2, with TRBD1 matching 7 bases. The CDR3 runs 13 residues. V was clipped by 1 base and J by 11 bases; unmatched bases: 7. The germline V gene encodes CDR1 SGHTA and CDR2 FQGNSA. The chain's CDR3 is CASSLEGAPEYTF. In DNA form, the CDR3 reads TGTGCCAGCAGCTTAGAGGGGGCTCCCGAGTACACCTTC.

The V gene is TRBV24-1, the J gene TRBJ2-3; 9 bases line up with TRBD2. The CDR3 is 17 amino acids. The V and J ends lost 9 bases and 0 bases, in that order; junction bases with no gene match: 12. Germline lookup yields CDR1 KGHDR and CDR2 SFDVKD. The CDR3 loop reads CATRASGEILSTDTQYF. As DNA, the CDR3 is TGTGCCACCCGAGCTAGCGGGGAGATTCTTAGCACAGATACGCAGTATTTT.